This T cell receptor beta chain comes out of a study of cytomegalovirus exposure and HLA in healthy donors. Both 60 Vbeta primers and 13 Jbeta primers went into the PCR. Method: immunoSEQ multiplex PCR; TCRdb's copy keeps in-frame clones and lacks some. The sample lists 180,000 or so clones; 75% to 90% were seen once. The sequencing input was PBMCs. The sequence was obtained from a girl between 10 and 17 years old in good health and CMV-seropositive.

Here the CDR3 reads CASSYTVGNTEAFF. Here the CDR3 DNA reads TGTGCCAGCAGCTATACAGTAGGGAACACTGAAGCTTTCTTT. The chain uses TRBV6-5 and TRBJ1-1, with unresolved D. CDR1 is MNHEY, CDR2 SVGAGI, per germline. Deletions cut 6 bases from V and 1 base from J, with 12 bases between. This CDR3 is built from 14 residues.